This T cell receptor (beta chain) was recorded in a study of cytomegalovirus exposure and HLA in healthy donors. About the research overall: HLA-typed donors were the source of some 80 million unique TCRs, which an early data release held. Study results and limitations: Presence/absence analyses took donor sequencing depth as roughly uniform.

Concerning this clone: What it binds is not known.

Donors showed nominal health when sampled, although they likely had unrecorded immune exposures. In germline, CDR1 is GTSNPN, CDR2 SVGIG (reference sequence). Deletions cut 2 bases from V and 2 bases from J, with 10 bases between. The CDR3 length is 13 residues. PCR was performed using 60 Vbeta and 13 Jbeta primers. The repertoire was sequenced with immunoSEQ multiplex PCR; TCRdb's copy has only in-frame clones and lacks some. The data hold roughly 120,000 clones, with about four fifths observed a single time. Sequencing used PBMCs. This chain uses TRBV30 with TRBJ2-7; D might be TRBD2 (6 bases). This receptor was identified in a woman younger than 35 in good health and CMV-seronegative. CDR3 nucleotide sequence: TGTGCCTGGAGTAGGAGGGTTCCCTACGAGCAGTACGTC. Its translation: CAWSRRVPYEQYV.